This TCR beta chain was identified during a study of shared clonotypes between healthy human individuals (TCRdb year 2020). About the full investigation: A couple of women and three men aged 18 to 49 years were included in the cohort. Per donor, three plates each were used for CD4 naive and CD4 memory, two for CD8 naive, and one for CD8 memory. Blood TCR repertoires of 5 or 6 healthy adults were deeply sequenced to estimate repertoire size and the extent of clonotype sharing between individuals. Different laboratories and diverse techniques were used to prepare libraries and sequence TCR repertoires, to increase sequencing depth and limit assay-specific biases. Per donor, leukapheresis produced somewhere between about 0.94 and 9 billion PBMCs.

Healthy HIV-negative adults with no recently reported acute infections or vaccinations were included as donors. All donors were Caucasian adults living in Nashville, Tennessee, USA. CD4+ T cells were enriched through magnetic negative selection, after which naive cells were positively selected on CD45RA and the remaining negative fraction served as the memory subset. After blood collection by leukapheresis, PBMCs were isolated using Ficoll-Histopaque density gradient centrifugation and then cryopreserved in the vapor phase of liquid nitrogen. Analytical flow cytometry was used to check the purity and quantity of every magnetically sorted T cell population. Genomic DNA was isolated from each sorted fraction and quantified by UV absorbance on a Nanodrop 2000c. TCR CDR3 regions were amplified from genomic DNA by multiplex PCR using the deep immunoSEQ assay. Extracted genomic DNA from each cell subset was spread evenly across all wells of several immunoSEQ 96-well plates, with each plate serving as a replicate. For sorted subsets, approximately 190 ng genomic DNA, equal to tens of thousands of T cell genomes, was loaded into each replicate PCR. Purified libraries were measured with a Qubit 3.0 fluorometer, size-checked on a Bioanalyzer 2100, and measured again with the KAPA Library Quantification kit. Each immunoSEQ 96-well plate was sequenced on its own single-read 150-cycle Illumina NextSeq 550 flow cell. In the authors' own workflow: The immunoSEQ output contained only junctional sequences without quality scores, so filtering could not match that applied to full-length reads. Sequences were annotated with PyIR, a Python wrapper for IgBLAST v1.9, and V/J genes and CDR3 were assigned using IMGT germline references. Any read was removed if the V/J assignment was weak (E-value above 1e-6), the CDR3 was missing, or the read contained stop codons, out-of-frame junctions, or ambiguous translated residues. V3J clonotypes were defined by identical inferred V gene, J gene, and CDR3 amino acid sequence. Percentage overlap between repertoires was calculated by dividing the number of shared unique clonotypes by the size of the smaller repertoire. Three approaches were used to assess repertoire richness: RTK rarefaction, the Chao1 estimator, and Recon v2.1 estimates of unobserved clonotypes. Generation probabilities for all TCRbeta clonotypes obtained by the gDNA method from a handful of donors were computed using OLGA. In its TCRdb copy, this immuneACCESS table keeps in-frame sequences only and misses some clones. Where compared with another copy, unresolved V genes explain less than half of these, and the others have no known cause. V and J calls and clone size are copied from that table; D and trimming were computed from the DNA. In this sample the table shows millions of clones, 90% to 95% of which occur a single time. The top ten clonotypes cover roughly 0.13% of the sample.

A distance of 8 bases separates the germline ends of V and J, which lose 6 bases and 3 bases respectively. From the cysteine up to the phenylalanine, the CDR3 has a length of 13 residues. The only DNA kept is the CDR3, 39 bases in frame from the first base. The germline V gene encodes CDR1 WNHNN and CDR2 SYGVQD (reference sequence). Points the paper makes about the study in general: The small number of donors limited the genetic and exposure-history diversity represented. Even with the large sequencing depth, rarefaction of the sorted-subset datasets indicated that sequencing was incomplete. When several donors were compared, the shared fraction of clonotypes was around 4.6% for naive CD4, 3.5% to 4% for naive CD8, roughly 2.5% for memory CD4, and 0.4% for memory CD8. Only blood was sampled, and tissue TCR repertoires likely differ from those in blood. Clonotypes shared by all four sorted-subset donors showed higher generation probabilities than non-shared clonotypes. Naive subsets generally had larger estimated clonotype richness than memory subsets. Pairwise subsampling indicated that sequencing depth was expected to affect the degree of clonotype sharing among donors.

On this clone itself: Its antigen is not yet known. The record has no base qualities; no much larger clone is one base away.

Source material: naive CD4+ T cells sorted from blood. The cell subset or site tag for this specimen amounts to: CD45RA+ positively selected. This clonotype originated in a man younger than 35 in good health. The chain links TRBV10-1 with TRBJ2-2, with the D gene not confidently named. The CDR3: CASSNDHTGELFF. At the DNA level, the sequence is TGCGCCAGCAGCAACGACCACACCGGGGAGCTGTTTTTT.